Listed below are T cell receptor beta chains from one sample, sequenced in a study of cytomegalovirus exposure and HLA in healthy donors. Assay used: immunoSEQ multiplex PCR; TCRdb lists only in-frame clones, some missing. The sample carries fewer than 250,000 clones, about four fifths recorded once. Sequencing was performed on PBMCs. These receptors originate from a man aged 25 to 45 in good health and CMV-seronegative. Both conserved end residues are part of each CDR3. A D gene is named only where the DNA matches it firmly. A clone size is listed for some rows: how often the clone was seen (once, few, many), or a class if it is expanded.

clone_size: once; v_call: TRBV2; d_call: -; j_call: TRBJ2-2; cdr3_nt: TGTGCCAGCAGTGAAGCGCTTCTACCGGGGACTTCAAACACCGGGGAGCTGTTTTTT; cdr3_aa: CASSEALLPGTSNTGELFF
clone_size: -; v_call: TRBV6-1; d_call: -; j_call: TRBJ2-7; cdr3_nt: TGTGCCGTACCCAGGGGAAGCTCCTACGAGCAGTACTTC; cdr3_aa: CAVPRGSSYEQYF
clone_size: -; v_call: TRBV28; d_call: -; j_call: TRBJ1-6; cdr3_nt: TGTGCCAGCCTCGGTCTGGGGGCCGTTCCCTTCTATAATTCACCCCTCCACTTT; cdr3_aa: CASLGLGAVPFYNSPLHF
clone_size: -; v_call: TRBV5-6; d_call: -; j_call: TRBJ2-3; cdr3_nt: TGTGCCAGCAGCTTGGAGGTGGCGGGTTCTACAGATACGCAGTATTTT; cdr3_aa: CASSLEVAGSTDTQYF
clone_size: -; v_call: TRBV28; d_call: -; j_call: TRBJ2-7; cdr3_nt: TGTGCCAGCAGTTTAATCCGGGACACGACCTACGAGCAGTACTTC; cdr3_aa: CASSLIRDTTYEQYF
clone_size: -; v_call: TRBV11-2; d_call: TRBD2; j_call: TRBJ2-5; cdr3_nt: TGTGCCAGCAGCTTAGGGCTAGCGGGGGGTTTAGGGACCCAGTACTTC; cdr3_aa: CASSLGLAGGLGTQYF
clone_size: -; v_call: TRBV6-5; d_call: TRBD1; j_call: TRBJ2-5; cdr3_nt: TGTGCCAGCAGTTACCGGGACAGGGAAGAGACCCAGTACTTC; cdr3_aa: CASSYRDREETQYF
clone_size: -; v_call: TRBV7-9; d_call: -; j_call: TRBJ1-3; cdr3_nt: TGTGCCAGCAGCTTAGCGTACAGGCACTCTGGAAACACCATATATTTT; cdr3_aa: CASSLAYRHSGNTIYF
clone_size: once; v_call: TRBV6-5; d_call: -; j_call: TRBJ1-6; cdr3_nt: TGTGCCAGCAGGCGGGACGGTAATAATTCACCCCTCCACTTT; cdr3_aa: CASRRDGNNSPLHF
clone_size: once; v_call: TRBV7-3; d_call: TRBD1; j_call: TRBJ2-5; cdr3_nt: TGTGCCAGCAGCTGGGACAGTGGTACGAGGGAGACCCAGTACTTC; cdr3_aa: CASSWDSGTRETQYF
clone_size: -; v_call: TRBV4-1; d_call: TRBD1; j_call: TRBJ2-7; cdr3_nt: TGCGCCAGCAGCCACGGACAGGGGGCTAACAACTACGAGCAGTACTTC; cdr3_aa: CASSHGQGANNYEQYF
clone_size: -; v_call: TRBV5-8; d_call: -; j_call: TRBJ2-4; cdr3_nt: TGTGCCACCCCGCGTGAACAGGGAGACATTCAGTACTTC; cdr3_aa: CATPREQGDIQYF
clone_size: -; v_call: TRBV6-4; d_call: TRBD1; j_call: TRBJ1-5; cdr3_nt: TGTGCCAGCAGTGTTCCGGACAGGGGAGTTCGGCCCCAGCATTTT; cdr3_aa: CASSVPDRGVRPQHF
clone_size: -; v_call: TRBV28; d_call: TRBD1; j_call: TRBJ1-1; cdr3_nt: TGTGCCAGCAGTTTTCGGGACAGGGGGACCACTGAAGCTTTCTTT; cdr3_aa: CASSFRDRGTTEAFF
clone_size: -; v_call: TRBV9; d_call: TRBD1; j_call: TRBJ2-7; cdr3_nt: TGTGCCAGCAGCGTAACTTCCGGGACAGGGCACTACGAGCAGTACTTC; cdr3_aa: CASSVTSGTGHYEQYF
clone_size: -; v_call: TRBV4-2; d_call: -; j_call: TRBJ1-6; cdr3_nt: TGTGCCAGCAGCCAAGATTTGAGCGGGGGGCTTAATTCACCCCTCCACTTT; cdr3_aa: CASSQDLSGGLNSPLHF
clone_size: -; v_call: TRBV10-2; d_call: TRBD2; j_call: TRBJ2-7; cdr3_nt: TGCGCCAGCAGTGCTCTAGCGGGGGGCGAGCAGTACTTC; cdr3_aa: CASSALAGGEQYF
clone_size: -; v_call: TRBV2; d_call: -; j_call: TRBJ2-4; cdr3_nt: TGTGCCAGCACCCAAGAGGAAGACTCAAACATTCAGTACTTC; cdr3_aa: CASTQEEDSNIQYF
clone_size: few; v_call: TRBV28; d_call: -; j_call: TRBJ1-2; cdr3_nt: TGTGCCAGCAGTGGAGGGATCTATGGCTACACCTTC; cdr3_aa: CASSGGIYGYTF
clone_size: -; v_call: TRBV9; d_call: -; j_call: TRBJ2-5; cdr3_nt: TGTGCCAGCAGCCCCTATGCCGGGGGATGGGAGACCCAGTACTTC; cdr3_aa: CASSPYAGGWETQYF
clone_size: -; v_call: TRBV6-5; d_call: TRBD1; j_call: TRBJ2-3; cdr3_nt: TGTGCCAGCAGCCGAGAGGGACAGAGCACAGATACGCAGTATTTT; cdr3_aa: CASSREGQSTDTQYF
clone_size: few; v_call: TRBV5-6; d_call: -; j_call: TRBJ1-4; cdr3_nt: TGTGCCAGCAGCGTTATAGGGGGGGGTGAAAAACTGTTTTTT; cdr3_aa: CASSVIGGGEKLFF
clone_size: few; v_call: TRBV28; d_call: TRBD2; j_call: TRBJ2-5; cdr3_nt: TGTGCCAGCAGCACCCTAGCGGGGGGGCCCGGGGAGACCCAGTACTTC; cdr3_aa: CASSTLAGGPGETQYF
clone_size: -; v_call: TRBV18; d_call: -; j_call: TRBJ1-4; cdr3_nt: TGTGCCAGCTCACCACGCTCGGCAGGGCCTAATGAAAAACTGTTTTTT; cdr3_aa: CASSPRSAGPNEKLFF
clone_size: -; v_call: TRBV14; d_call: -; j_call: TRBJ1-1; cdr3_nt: TGTGCCAGCAGCCCCCCCGCTAGGGAAGCTTTCTTT; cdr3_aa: CASSPPAREAFF
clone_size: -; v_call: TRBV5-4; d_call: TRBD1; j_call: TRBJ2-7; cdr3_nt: TGTGCCAGCAGGTTACAGGGGTCGGGGAACTACGAGCAGTACTTC; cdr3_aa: CASRLQGSGNYEQYF
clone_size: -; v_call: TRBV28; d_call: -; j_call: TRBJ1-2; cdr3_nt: TGTGCCAGCAGTTTGGGCAGAGACTATGGCTACACCTTC; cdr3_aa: CASSLGRDYGYTF
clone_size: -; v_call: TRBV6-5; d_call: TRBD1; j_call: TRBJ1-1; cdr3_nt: TGTGCCAGCAGGAGGGACAGGGGAAACACTGAAGCTTTCTTT; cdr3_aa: CASRRDRGNTEAFF
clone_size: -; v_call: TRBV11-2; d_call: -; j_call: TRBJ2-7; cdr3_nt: TGTGCCAGCAGCCCGTACAGGTATCCCTCCAACGAGCAGTACTTC; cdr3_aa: CASSPYRYPSNEQYF
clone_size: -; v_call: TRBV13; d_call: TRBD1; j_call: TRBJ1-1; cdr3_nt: TGTGCCAGCAGCCCCAGGACAGGGGGGGGGTCTGAAGCTTTCTTT; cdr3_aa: CASSPRTGGGSEAFF
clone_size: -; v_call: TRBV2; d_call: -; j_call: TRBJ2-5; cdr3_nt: TGTGCCAGCAACCCAGGGGGGAGAGAGACCCAGTACTTC; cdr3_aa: CASNPGGRETQYF
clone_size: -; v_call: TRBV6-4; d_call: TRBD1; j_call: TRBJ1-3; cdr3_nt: TGTGCCAGCAGTTCTTTTCCGGGACAGTCCTCCTGTTACACCATATATTTT; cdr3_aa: CASSSFPGQSSCYTIYF
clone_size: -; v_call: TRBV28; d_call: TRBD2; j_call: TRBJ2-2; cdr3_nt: TGTGCCAGCAGGACACGGGGGGGCCGCACCGGGGAGCTGTTTTTT; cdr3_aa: CASRTRGGRTGELFF
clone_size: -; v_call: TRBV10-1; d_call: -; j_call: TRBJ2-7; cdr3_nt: TGCGCCAGCAGCTCGAAGGACTTCTCTTCCTCCTACGAGCAGTACTTC; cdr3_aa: CASSSKDFSSSYEQYF
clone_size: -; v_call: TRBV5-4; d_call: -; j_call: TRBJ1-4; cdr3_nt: TGTGCCAGCAGCGACAGATATAATGAAAAACTGTTTTTT; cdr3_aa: CASSDRYNEKLFF